The T cell receptor (beta chain) described here comes from a study of PD-1 blockade in mismatch repair-deficient tumors. Regarding the study as a whole: After pembrolizumab, tumor-resident clones rose rapidly, then generally contracted before radiologic responses.

A remark on this clone: What it binds is not known.

V dropped 4 bases and J dropped 7 bases, with 11 bases sitting between them. The CDR3 is 12 residues long. Germline V lookup: CDR1 SGDLS, CDR2 YYNGEE. The table came from immunoSEQ multiplex PCR; TCRdb's copy has only in-frame clones and leaves some out. This sample has roughly 79,000 clones; approximately 81% occur once, and the top ten carry around 5.1%. TCRs were sequenced from three patients responding to pembrolizumab. The chain links TRBV9 to TRBJ2-5; D is undetermined. This receptor was identified in an adult with mismatch repair-deficient cancer. Sequenced material: peripheral blood, taken 44 weeks after starting pembrolizumab. In nucleotides, the CDR3 is TGTGCCAGCAGCCCGTCTTCCGGGACCCAGTACTTC. Protein sequence: CASSPSSGTQYF.